This passage covers 14 T cell receptor beta chains from one sample sequenced in a study of blood T cell repertoires in COVID-19. TCRdb's table, derived via immunoSEQ multiplex PCR, lists solely in-frame clones and lacks some. The table has around 340,000 clones, roughly nine tenths seen once. The sequenced material came from peripheral blood. The receptors here all came from a woman between 55 and 75 years old with COVID-19, enrolled during active disease.

This clone was seen only once. This chain uses TRBV21-1 with TRBJ2-3; TRBD2, the table's D call, lacks a check against the DNA. TRBV21-1 is a pseudogene segment. The CDR3 sequence is 17 residues long. This CDR3 is CASSKAQTGGVTDTQYF. CDR3 nucleotides: TGTGCCAGCAGCAAAGCGCAGACGGGAGGTGTAACAGATACGCAGTATTTT.

The chain carries TRBV25-1 and TRBJ2-4; 9 bases align to TRBD1. From germline, CDR1 is MGHDK and CDR2 SYGVNS. This CDR3 contains 18 residues. J was trimmed by 0 bases and V by 4 bases; bases with no gene match: 10. CDR3 DNA: TGTGCCAGCAGTGGATCCTGGGGGACAGGGCGAGCCAAAAACATTCAGTACTTC. Translating it yields CASSGSWGTGRAKNIQYF.

This clone has just a few counts. The chain combines TRBV4-2 with TRBJ1-2; tentative D call: TRBD1 (6 bases). There are 14 residues in the CDR3. V was clipped by 4 bases and J by 2 bases, with 11 bases between them. Germline loops: CDR1 LGHNA, CDR2 YNFKEQ. The CDR3 loop is CASSPTGSNYGYTF. CDR3 coding DNA: TGTGCCAGCAGCCCGACAGGTTCCAACTATGGCTACACCTTC.

This clone appeared a single time. This CDR3 is CASSQDRTGGSEKLFF. CDR3 nucleotides: TGTGCCAGCAGCCAAGATCGAACAGGGGGCTCGGAGAAGCTGTTTTTT. The gene calls are TRBV3-1 (or the pseudogene TRBV3-2) and TRBJ2-2, with 9 bases identical to TRBD1. The V gene end was trimmed by 0 bases and the J gene end by 12 bases; junction bases not matched to a gene: 11. CDR1 is LGHDT, CDR2 YNNKEL, per germline (reference sequence). CDR3 length: 16 amino acids.

The CDR3 reads CASSSEQGNEQFF. The CDR3 DNA sequence: TGTGCCAGCAGTTCAGAACAGGGGAATGAGCAGTTCTTC. V usage is TRBV6-2 or TRBV6-3 and J usage is TRBJ2-1; 7 bases map to TRBD1. Per germline, CDR1 MNHEY and CDR2 SVGEGT. The CDR3 loop spans 13 amino acids. Germline trimming cut 4 bases from V and 7 bases from J; bases unmatched to any gene: 4.

This clone was counted between two and nine times. This rearrangement joins TRBV28 to TRBJ1-5; TRBD1 might be the D (6 bases). This CDR3 spans 16 amino acids. Trimming removed 3 bases at V and 3 bases at J, with 15 bases between. CDR1 and CDR2 from the germline V gene are MDHEN and SYDVKM. CDR3 amino acids: CASSFMGRGINQPQHF. As DNA, the CDR3 is TGTGCCAGCAGTTTTATGGGCAGGGGCATCAATCAGCCCCAGCATTTT.

The chain is built from TRBV6-5 and TRBJ2-7; 7 bases align to TRBD2. The CDR3 is 15 amino acids. From germline, CDR1 is MNHEY and CDR2 SVGAGI. With 2 bases clipped from V and 5 bases from J, the junction kept 9 bases outside the gene matches. The CDR3 DNA follows: TGTGCCAGCAGTTACGGGGGGGTTAAGATGAACGAGCAGTACTTC. It encodes CASSYGGVKMNEQYF.

The chain joins TRBV10-1 to TRBJ2-1, with TRBD2 as a possible D gene (6 bases). Germline V gives CDR1 WNHNN, CDR2 SYGVQD (reference sequence). The V end was cut by 6 bases, the J end by 0 bases, with 12 bases between. The CDR3 covers 15 residues. As DNA, the CDR3 is TGCGCCAGCAGCCCGGGACTGCCCTCCTACAATGAGCAGTTCTTC. This gives the protein CASSPGLPSYNEQFF.

The gene calls are TRBV27 and TRBJ2-3; a possible D gene is TRBD2 (5 bases). CDR1 MNHEY and CDR2 SMNVEV come from the germline V gene (reference sequence). Deletions cut 6 bases from V and 2 bases from J, with 12 bases between. This CDR3 comprises 14 residues. CDR3 sequence: CASRQTTNTDTQYF. The CDR3 DNA reads TGTGCCAGCAGACAGACTACAAACACAGATACGCAGTATTTT.

CDR3 bases: TGTGCCAGCAGCGGGGCCATAGGGGGTTTCACCTACGAGCAGTACTTC. This translates into CASSGAIGGFTYEQYF. V is TRBV7-6 and J is TRBJ2-7, with D tentatively TRBD1 (6 bases). The germline V gene has CDR1 SGHVS and CDR2 FNYEAQ. The CDR3 sequence is 16 residues long. V was trimmed by 5 bases and J by 2 bases, leaving 19 bases between them.

The chain is built from TRBV6-5 and TRBJ1-2; D is uncertain. The germline V gene encodes CDR1 MNHEY and CDR2 SVGAGI. Trimming stripped 2 bases from V and 8 bases from J, with 15 bases between. The CDR3 runs 14 residues. CDR3 bases: TGTGCCAGCAGTTACGATGGAGGGCGGCGGGGCTACACCTTC. Translating gives CASSYDGGRRGYTF.

The V call is TRBV4-2, the J call TRBJ1-2; D uncertain. The CDR3 sequence is 15 residues long. Germline-derived CDR1 and CDR2 are LGHNA and YNFKEQ. V was trimmed by 0 bases and J by 6 bases, leaving 14 bases between them. The CDR3 sequence: CASSQDVRGLDGYTF. DNA of the CDR3: TGTGCCAGCAGCCAAGACGTCCGGGGTTTGGATGGCTACACCTTC.

This rearrangement joins TRBV19 to TRBJ2-7, with D maybe TRBD1 (6 bases). Germline V lookup: CDR1 LNHDA, CDR2 SQIVND (reference sequence). The ends were cut back, 5 bases at V and 2 bases at J, with 10 bases in the middle. The CDR3 totals 13 residues. DNA of the CDR3: TGTGCCAGTAGTCGGACAGCAGCCTACGAGCAGTACTTC. Translation: CASSRTAAYEQYF.

The V and J genes are TRBV9 and TRBJ1-2, with D perhaps TRBD1 (5 bases). The V end lost 4 bases, the J end lost 4 bases, and 14 bases lay between the germline ends. Germline V CDR1 and CDR2: SGDLS, YYNGEE. The CDR3 runs to 14 residues. The CDR3 nucleotides read TGTGCCAGCAGCTTAGCAGGGAATTCCTATGGCTACACCTTC. Its protein is CASSLAGNSYGYTF.